This T cell receptor (beta chain) was identified in a study of blood T cell repertoires in COVID-19. V gave up 3 bases and J gave up 0 bases; unmatched junction bases: 18. Germline CDR1 and CDR2: LNHDA and SQIVND (reference sequence). The CDR3 length is 21 residues. The table came from immunoSEQ multiplex PCR; TCRdb's copy has only in-frame clones and leaves some out. The sample lists over 120,000 clones, about 79% occurring once. The J gene is TRBJ1-5, the V gene TRBV19; TRBD1 matches at 9 bases. The sequence derives from a man aged 55 to 70 with active or convalescent COVID-19. Sequenced material: peripheral blood. CDR3 loop: CASSMSENWGQGYYSNQPQHF. As DNA, the CDR3 is TGTGCCAGTAGTATGAGTGAAAATTGGGGACAGGGTTATTATAGCAATCAGCCCCAGCATTTT.